Below are 12 T cell receptor beta chains sequenced from a single sample in a study of T cells in Graves' hyperthyroidism and ophthalmopathy. RNA transcripts provided the source from which TCR beta CDR3 regions were amplified. The HTBI primer set drove a first-round RT-PCR of the TCR CDR3. Each CDR3 protein is one row after TCRdb ran MiXCR on the multiplex PCR reads. The sample carries fewer than 750,000 distinct CDR3 sequences, 14% to 15% recorded once. The source material was blood. The receptor set was obtained from a middle-aged woman with Graves' ophthalmopathy.

Ten or more counts support this clonotype. J is TRBJ1-2 and V is TRBV6-5; 11 bases are shared with TRBD1. The CDR3 runs to 16 residues. Germline CDR1 and CDR2: MNHEY and SVGAGI. Losses at the gene ends were 2 bases for V and 4 bases for J; bases not matched to a gene: 6. This chain's CDR3 is CASSYARTGGGYGYTF. CDR3 DNA sequence: TGTGCCAGCAGTTACGCCCGGACAGGGGGCGGCTATGGCTACACCTTC.

V and J are TRBV30 and TRBJ1-2, with D maybe TRBD1 (5 bases). Trimming shortened V by 0 bases and J by 1 base, and 9 bases separated the two germline ends. The germline V gene has CDR1 GTSNPN and CDR2 SVGIG (reference sequence). The CDR3 sequence is 14 residues long. As DNA, the CDR3 is TGTGCCTGGAGTGTAGGGGCGATTAACTATGGCTACACCTTC. Amino acids: CAWSVGAINYGYTF.

This clonotype was counted ten times or more. The V and J genes are TRBV28 and TRBJ1-2; possible D gene TRBD1, 6 bases. The length of the CDR3 is 17 residues. CDR1 MDHEN and CDR2 SYDVKM come from the germline V gene. The V end was cut by 3 bases, the J end by 6 bases, with 23 bases between. For the CDR3, the DNA is TGTGCCAGCAGTTTTATATCCCCGGGACACATTCTTCATGGCTACACCTTC. Protein product: CASSFISPGHILHGYTF.

This clonotype was observed at least ten times. The chain joins TRBV28 to TRBJ1-1, with TRBD1 matching 9 bases. Germline CDR1 and CDR2: MDHEN and SYDVKM. The ends lost 4 bases at V and 1 base at J; junction bases unmatched: 4. There are 15 residues in the CDR3. The CDR3 nucleotides read TGTGCCAGCAGTTGGACAGGGGATTGGAACACTGAAGCTTTCTTT. Protein product: CASSWTGDWNTEAFF.

This chain uses TRBV10-3 with TRBJ2-7; 10 nucleotides align to TRBD1. With V trimmed by 5 bases and J by 2 bases, 6 bases remained unmatched. The CDR3 sequence is 15 residues long. CDR1 and CDR2 from the germline V gene are ENHRY and SYGVKD. The CDR3 protein is CAISPGQGTPYEQYF. Here the CDR3 DNA reads TGTGCCATCAGTCCGGGACAGGGGACCCCCTACGAGCAGTACTTC.

This clonotype was detected ten times or more. The chain has TRBV20-1 and TRBJ1-1; D is unresolved. Trimming shortened V by 2 bases and J by 5 bases, and 9 bases separated the two germline ends. CDR3 length: 12 amino acids. Per the germline V gene, CDR1 is DFQATT and CDR2 is SNEGSKA (reference sequence). The CDR3 DNA follows: TGCAGTGCTAGACCGGTGGGGACTGAAGCTTTCTTT. Translated: CSARPVGTEAFF.

The genes are TRBV4-1 and TRBJ2-3; TRBD1 might be the D (6 bases). Trimming left V 4 bases short and J 0 bases short, with 11 bases between. The CDR3 spans 15 residues. Germline CDR1 is MGHRA and CDR2 is YSYEKL. CDR3 in DNA: TGCGCCAGCAGCCTCGGGACACCTAGCACAGATACGCAGTATTTT. Translation gives CASSLGTPSTDTQYF.

This clonotype was recorded many times. The CDR3 DNA reads TGTGCCAGCAGTGAACTGCGTGACACTGAAGCTTTCTTT. Translation gives CASSELRDTEAFF. The chain has TRBV6-1 and TRBJ1-1; D is undetermined. V gave up 2 bases and J gave up 3 bases, with 7 bases separating them. CDR3 size: 13 residues. The V gene's germline CDR1 is MNHNS and CDR2 SASEGT.

At least ten counts were recorded for this clonotype. The V and J genes are TRBV5-8 and TRBJ1-1; D is undetermined. V was pared by 0 bases and J by 3 bases, with 9 bases between. CDR1 and CDR2 (germline): SGHTS, YDEGEE. CDR3 length: 14 amino acids. CDR3: CASSLVWAHTEAFF. In DNA form, the CDR3 reads TGTGCCAGCAGCTTGGTTTGGGCGCACACTGAAGCTTTCTTT.

The chain employs TRBV27 and TRBJ1-2, with 7 positions matching TRBD1. Germline loops: CDR1 MNHEY, CDR2 SMNVEV (reference sequence). V lost 7 bases to trimming and J lost 7 bases; unmatched junction nucleotides: 12. CDR3 size: 14 residues. The DNA for the CDR3 is TGTGCCAGCACCCAGGGGGGGGGCCACGGTGGCTACACCTTC. This codes for CASTQGGGHGGYTF.

In its sample, this clonotype was seen many times. V gene TRBV24-1 combines with J gene TRBJ1-2; 8 bases fit TRBD1. There are 15 residues in the CDR3. Germline assignment: CDR1 KGHDR and CDR2 SFDVKD. Germline trimming cut 5 bases from V and 4 bases from J; bases unmatched to any gene: 8. The chain's CDR3 is CATSVGQGGVYGYTF. The DNA for the CDR3 is TGTGCCACCAGTGTCGGACAGGGTGGGGTCTATGGCTACACCTTC.

In regard to this clonotype: At one end the junction does not follow the germline gene, possibly because of a read error. V gene TRBV5-1 combines with J gene TRBJ2-5; the match to TRBD2 covers 13 bases. CDR1 SGHRS and CDR2 YFSETQ come from the germline V gene. CDR3 size: 15 residues. The CDR3 nucleotides are TGCGCCGGCAGCAAGGGACTAGCGGGGCAAGAGACCCAGTACTTC. Translated: CAGSKGLAGQETQYF.